This entry lists 21 T cell receptor beta chains sequenced from one sample in a study of blood T cell repertoires in COVID-19. Libraries were prepared by immunoSEQ multiplex PCR; TCRdb keeps only in-frame clonotypes and omits some of them. The table includes 110,000 to 150,000 clones, about 70% detected once. The sample comprised peripheral blood. The receptors stem from a man older than 75 with acute or convalescent COVID-19.

The rearrangement joins TRBV4-3 to TRBJ2-7; D is possibly TRBD2 (6 bases). Trimming removed 4 bases at V and 1 base at J, with 14 bases between. Germline assignment: CDR1 LGHNA and CDR2 YSLEER. This CDR3 has 15 residues. CDR3 protein: CASSRTAGRSYEQYF. The CDR3 bases are TGCGCCAGCAGCCGTACCGCGGGACGTTCCTACGAGCAGTACTTC.

The chain carries TRBV2 and TRBJ1-1; D uncertain. Between the trimmed V and J ends, which lost 6 bases and 3 bases, there was a span of 14 bases. CDR3 length: 14 residues. Germline loops: CDR1 SNHLY, CDR2 FYNNEI. The CDR3 sequence is CASRPTEEYTEAFF. In nucleotides, the CDR3 is TGTGCCAGCAGGCCGACGGAGGAGTACACTGAAGCTTTCTTT.

As concerns this clone: At one end, the junction sequence differs from germline, possibly due to a read error. The chain has TRBV27 and TRBJ2-1, with D possibly TRBD1 on 6 matching bases. This CDR3 has 12 residues. The V gene's germline CDR1 is MNHEY and CDR2 SMNVEV (reference sequence). In DNA form, the CDR3 reads TGTGCCAGCAGTATATCAGGGGTTCGGTGGATCTTC. Amino acid sequence: CASSISGVRWIF.

The V gene is TRBV30, the J gene TRBJ2-7; 11 bases line up with TRBD1. The J segment lost 3 bases and the V segment lost 8 bases, leaving 6 bases of the junction unmatched. The CDR3 spans 13 residues. CDR1 and CDR2 from the germline V gene are GTSNPN and SVGIG (reference sequence). The CDR3 here is CALRGQGVYEQYF. The CDR3 nucleotides read TGTGCCCTCCGGGGACAGGGGGTCTACGAGCAGTACTTC.

This chain links TRBV29-1 with TRBJ1-4; TRBD1 matches at 7 bases. Germline V gene sequence: CDR1 SQVTM, CDR2 ANQGSEA. The CDR3 loop spans 15 amino acids. V trimming: 5 bases; J trimming: 5 bases; junction bases outside the gene matches: 11. CDR3 nucleotides: TGCAGCGTTAACCCAGGGGGACAGCTAAATGAAAAACTGTTTTTT. It translates to CSVNPGGQLNEKLFF.

This sequence joins TRBV5-1 and TRBJ2-2, with 7 positions matching TRBD1. From germline, CDR1 is SGHRS and CDR2 YFSETQ. Losses at the gene ends were 3 bases for V and 0 bases for J; bases not matched to a gene: 2. The CDR3 loop spans 15 amino acids. CDR3 nucleotides: TGCGCCAGCAGCTCGGGACAGTCGAACACCGGGGAGCTGTTTTTT. Translated, it gives CASSSGQSNTGELFF. The full variable domain, rest sourced from reference TRBV5-1 and TRBJ2-2, is KAGVTQTPRYLIKTRGQQVTLSCSPISGHRSVSWYQQTPGQGLQFLFEYFSETQRNKGNFPGRFSGRQFSNSRSEMNVSTLELGDSALYLCASSSGQSNTGELFFGEGSRLTVL.

The chain recombines TRBV5-4 with TRBJ2-7, with 9 positions matching TRBD1. J was trimmed by 6 bases and V by 4 bases; bases with no gene match: 5. This CDR3 has 13 residues. Germline CDR1 SGHNT, CDR2 YYREEE (reference sequence). The CDR3 is CASSMDRGGEQYF. The CDR3 DNA reads TGTGCCAGCAGCATGGACAGGGGAGGCGAGCAGTACTTC.

This clone was seen a few times. The chain links TRBV7-2 to TRBJ1-3, with D hard to call. The germline V and J ends were trimmed by 5 bases and 0 bases, with 17 bases remaining between them. The V gene's germline CDR1 is SGHTA and CDR2 FQGNSA. The CDR3 contains 17 residues. CDR3 residues: CASSPPSGRSSGNTIYF. For the CDR3, the DNA is TGTGCCAGCAGCCCCCCTAGCGGACGGAGCTCTGGAAACACCATATATTTT.

The chain combines TRBV9 with TRBJ2-2; D might be TRBD2 (5 bases). The CDR3 contains 13 residues. From germline, CDR1 is SGDLS and CDR2 YYNGEE. The V and J ends lost 4 bases and 7 bases respectively, with 11 bases between them. CDR3 DNA sequence: TGTGCCAGCAGCCTCAGCGGAGGCGGGGAGCTGTTTTTT. Encoded protein: CASSLSGGGELFF. Together with reference TRBV9 and TRBJ2-2, the CDR3 gives the full variable domain: DSGVTQTPKHLITATGQRVTLRCSPRSGDLSVYWYQQSLDQGLQFLIQYYNGEERAKGNILERFSAQQFPDLHSELNLSSLELGDSALYFCASSLSGGGELFFGEGSRLTVL.

This chain uses TRBV7-8 with TRBJ1-2; TRBD1 matches at 9 bases. The CDR3 has 15 amino acids. Germline lookup yields CDR1 SGHVS and CDR2 FQNEAQ. V gave up 5 bases and J gave up 4 bases; unmatched junction bases: 8. The CDR3 loop is CASSPRDRDFYGYTF. The CDR3 bases are TGTGCCAGCAGCCCCAGGGACAGGGATTTCTATGGCTACACCTTC. The full variable domain, completed using reference TRBV7-8 and TRBJ1-2, is GAGVSQSPRYKVAKRGQDVALRCDPISGHVSLFWYQQALGQGPEFLTYFQNEAQLDKSGLPSDRFFAERPEGSVSTLKIQRTQQEDSAVYLCASSPRDRDFYGYTFGSGTRLTVV.

The chain carries TRBV5-4 and TRBJ2-3; 11 bases agree with TRBD2. The CDR3 spans 14 residues. Unmatched junction bases numbered 4, after V lost 5 bases and J lost 5 bases. Germline loops: CDR1 SGHNT, CDR2 YYREEE (reference sequence). For the CDR3, the DNA is TGTGCCAGCAGGGATAGCGGGGGGGGAGATACGCAGTATTTT. It codes for CASRDSGGGDTQYF. The complete variable domain, with remaining parts taken from reference TRBV5-4 and TRBJ2-3, reads ETGVTQSPTHLIKTRGQQVTLRCSSQSGHNTVSWYQQALGQGPQFIFQYYREEENGRGNFPPRFSGLQFPNYSSELNVNALELDDSALYLCASRDSGGGDTQYFGPGTRLTVL.

J is TRBJ1-1 and V is TRBV7-3; a weak D match, TRBD1 (6 bases). This CDR3 is built from 13 residues. The ends were cut back, 2 bases at V and 9 bases at J, with 13 bases in the middle. Per germline, CDR1 SGHTA and CDR2 FQGTGA. The CDR3 DNA sequence: TGTGCCAGCAGCTTACAACAGGGTAATAAAGCTTTCTTT. It translates to CASSLQQGNKAFF. The variable domain in full, with the rest retrieved from reference TRBV7-3 and TRBJ1-1, is GAGVSQTPSNKVTEKGKYVELRCDPISGHTALYWYRQSLGQGPEFLIYFQGTGAADDSGLPNDRFFAVRPEGSVSTLKIQRTERGDSAVYLCASSLQQGNKAFFGQGTRLTVV.

This clone was detected a few times. V is TRBV27 and J is TRBJ2-5, with 9 bases matching TRBD1. Trimming at V came to 0 bases and at J to 13 bases, leaving 12 bases not matched to a gene. This CDR3 contains 15 residues. Per the germline V gene, CDR1 is MNHEY and CDR2 is SMNVEV (reference sequence). The DNA of the CDR3 is TGTGCCAGCAGTTTATCGGTGGGACAGGGTCGTACTTGGTACTTC. This codes for CASSLSVGQGRTWYF.

The rearrangement joins TRBV6-6 to TRBJ1-1; D remains ambiguous. Between the trimmed V and J ends, which lost 8 bases and 3 bases, there was a span of 16 bases. The length of the CDR3 is 14 residues. Germline values: CDR1 MNHNY, CDR2 SVGAGI (reference sequence). CDR3 bases: TGTGCCAGCTCGAAGCCCGGGTTGGACACTGAAGCTTTCTTT. Protein: CASSKPGLDTEAFF.

This clone was seen a handful of times. This rearrangement joins TRBV5-1 to TRBJ2-3; D is possibly TRBD2 (6 bases). Looked up from germline, CDR1 is SGHRS and CDR2 is YFSETQ. CDR3 size: 15 residues. With 1 base removed from V and 0 bases from J, the gap between germline ends came to 9 bases. In DNA, the CDR3 is TGCGCCAGCAGCTTGCGGGGGTCTAGCACAGATACGCAGTATTTT. This sequence encodes CASSLRGSSTDTQYF.

This clone was observed a few times. This sequence joins TRBV2 and TRBJ1-1, with 12 bases that match TRBD1. V lost 6 bases, J lost 11 bases, and 10 bases stayed unmatched. The germline CDR1 and CDR2 sequences are SNHLY and FYNNEI. The CDR3 contains 14 residues. This CDR3 is CASRGTGTGGDAFF. The CDR3 DNA is TGTGCCAGCAGGGGTACCGGGACAGGGGGCGATGCTTTCTTT.

The chain links TRBV6-2 or TRBV6-3 to TRBJ2-7, with D maybe TRBD1 (5 bases). The CDR3 has 16 residues. CDR1 MNHEY and CDR2 SVGEGT come from the germline V gene. The V gene lost 6 bases and the J gene lost 4 bases, with 22 bases spanning the gap. The CDR3 reads CASSALTIIDRYEQYF. The CDR3 DNA reads TGTGCCAGCAGCGCACTCACAATAATCGACAGATACGAGCAGTACTTC.

This clone was counted a few times. This chain links TRBV19 with TRBJ1-3; TRBD1 aligns across 7 bases. V gave up 7 bases and J gave up 0 bases; unmatched junction bases: 12. This CDR3 has 17 amino acids. CDR1 and CDR2 from the germline V gene are LNHDA and SQIVND (reference sequence). The chain's CDR3 is CASTKRTGGFSGNTIYF. Here the CDR3 DNA reads TGTGCCAGTACCAAGAGGACAGGCGGCTTCTCTGGAAACACCATATATTTT.

This chain uses TRBV6-2 or TRBV6-3 with TRBJ1-1; 7 nucleotides match TRBD1. Germline V gives CDR1 MNHEY, CDR2 SVGEGT. The CDR3 consists of 18 residues. J lost 0 bases, V lost 4 bases, and 14 bases had no gene match. The CDR3 sequence: CASSWIRTGFALNTEAFF. CDR3 nucleotide sequence: TGTGCCAGCAGTTGGATTAGGACAGGATTCGCCCTGAACACTGAAGCTTTCTTT.

V usage is TRBV5-1 and J usage is TRBJ1-6; 7 nucleotides line up with TRBD1. CDR3 length: 18 residues. V shed 0 bases and J 10 bases; nucleotides not matched to a gene: 16. CDR1 SGHRS and CDR2 YFSETQ come from the germline V gene. The CDR3 region is CASSLEVTGSGGWSPLHF. CDR3 coding DNA: TGCGCCAGCAGCTTGGAGGTGACAGGGAGCGGCGGATGGTCACCCCTCCACTTT.

The rearrangement joins TRBV5-1 to TRBJ2-5; 9 nucleotides match TRBD2. Germline assignment: CDR1 SGHRS and CDR2 YFSETQ. CDR3 length equals 18 residues. Trimming took 4 bases from V and 5 from J; bases not matched to a gene: 18. The DNA of the CDR3 is TGCGCCAGCAGCCCGCAAATCTCGGCGGGGGGGTTTGGTGAGACCCAGTACTTC. Protein sequence: CASSPQISAGGFGETQYF.